The clone carrying this T cell receptor beta chain was seen a few times. The antigen remains unidentified. This specimen comes from a study of beta chain features in type 1 diabetes. General observations from the study: In all four CD4+ subsets, TCRB CDR3 length was significantly, moderately reduced in type 1 diabetes. VDJ junctions from patients with type 1 diabetes contained fewer insertions and more deletions.

Isolated RNA was reverse transcribed in full, so expressed TCRB transcripts were sequenced. Measured with immunoSEQ multiplex PCR; TCRdb has only the in-frame clones, and not every one. This table holds 600,000 or so clones, over 12% found once. Trimming pared 9 bases from V and 2 bases from J, leaving 11 bases between. This CDR3 region has 12 residues. The germline V gene has CDR1 MDHEN and CDR2 SYDVKM. The rearrangement links TRBV28 to TRBJ2-7; D is uncertain. This TCR was recovered from a man younger than 30 with type 1 diabetes. The material sequenced was naive CD4+ T cells from blood. CDR3 sequence: CASRALTYEQYF. For the CDR3, the DNA is TGTGCCAGTCGCGCACTAACCTACGAGCAGTACTTC. The full variable domain, with the rest looked up from reference TRBV28 and TRBJ2-7, is DVKVTQSSRYLVKRTGEKVFLECVQDMDHENMFWYRQDPGLGLRLIYFSYDVKMKEKGDIPEGYSVSREKKERFSLILESASTNQTSMYLCASRALTYEQYFGPGTRLTVT.